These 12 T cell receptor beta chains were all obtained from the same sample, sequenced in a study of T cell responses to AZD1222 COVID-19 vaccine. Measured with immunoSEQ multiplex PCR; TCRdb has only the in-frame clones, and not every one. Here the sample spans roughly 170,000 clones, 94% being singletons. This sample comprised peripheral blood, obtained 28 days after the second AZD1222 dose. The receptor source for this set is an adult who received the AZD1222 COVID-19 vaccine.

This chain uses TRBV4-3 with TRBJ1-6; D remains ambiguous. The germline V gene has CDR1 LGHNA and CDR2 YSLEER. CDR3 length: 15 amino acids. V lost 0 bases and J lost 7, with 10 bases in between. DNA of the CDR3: TGCGCCAGCAGCCAAGACGCGCCCCCCAATTCACCCCTCCACTTT. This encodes CASSQDAPPNSPLHF.

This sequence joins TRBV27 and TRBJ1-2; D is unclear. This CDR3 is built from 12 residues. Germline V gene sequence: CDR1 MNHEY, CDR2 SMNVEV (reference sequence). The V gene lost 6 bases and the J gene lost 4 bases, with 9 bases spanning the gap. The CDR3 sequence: CASRGYGYGYTF. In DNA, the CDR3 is TGTGCCAGCAGGGGGTACGGCTATGGCTACACCTTC.

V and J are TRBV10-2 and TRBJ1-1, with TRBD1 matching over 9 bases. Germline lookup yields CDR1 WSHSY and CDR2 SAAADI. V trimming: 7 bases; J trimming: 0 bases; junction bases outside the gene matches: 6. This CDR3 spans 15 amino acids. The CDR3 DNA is TGCGCCAGCATCACACAGGGGGCTTTGAACACTGAAGCTTTCTTT. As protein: CASITQGALNTEAFF.

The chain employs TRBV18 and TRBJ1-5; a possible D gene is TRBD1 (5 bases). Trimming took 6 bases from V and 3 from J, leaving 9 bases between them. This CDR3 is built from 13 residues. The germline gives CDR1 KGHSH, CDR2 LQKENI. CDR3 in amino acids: CASSQGDNQPQHF. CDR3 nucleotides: TGTGCCAGCTCGCAAGGGGACAATCAGCCCCAGCATTTT.

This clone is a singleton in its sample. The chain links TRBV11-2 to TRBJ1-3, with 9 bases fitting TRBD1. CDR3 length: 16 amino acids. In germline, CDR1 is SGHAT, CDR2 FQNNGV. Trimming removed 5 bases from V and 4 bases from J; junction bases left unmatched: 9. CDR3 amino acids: CASSRIQGAVGNTIYF. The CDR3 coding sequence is TGTGCCAGCAGCCGAATACAGGGGGCTGTAGGAAACACCATATATTTT. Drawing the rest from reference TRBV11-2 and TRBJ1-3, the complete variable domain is EAGVAQSPRYKIIEKRQSVAFWCNPISGHATLYWYQQILGQGPKLLIQFQNNGVVDDSQLPKDRFSAERLKGVDSTLKIQPAKLEDSAVYLCASSRIQGAVGNTIYFGEGSWLTVV.

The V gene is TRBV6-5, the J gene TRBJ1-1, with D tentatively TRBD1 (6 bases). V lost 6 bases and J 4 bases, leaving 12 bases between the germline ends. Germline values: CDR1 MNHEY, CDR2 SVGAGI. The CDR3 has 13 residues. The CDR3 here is CASRDTGLTEAFF. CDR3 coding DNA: TGTGCCAGCAGGGACACAGGGCTCACTGAAGCTTTCTTT.

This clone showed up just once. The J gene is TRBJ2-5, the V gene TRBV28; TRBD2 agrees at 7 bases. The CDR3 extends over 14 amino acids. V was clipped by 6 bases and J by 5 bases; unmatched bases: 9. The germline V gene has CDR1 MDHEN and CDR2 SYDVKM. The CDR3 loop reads CASSPSGAGETQYF. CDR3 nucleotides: TGTGCCAGCAGCCCGAGCGGGGCCGGGGAGACCCAGTACTTC.

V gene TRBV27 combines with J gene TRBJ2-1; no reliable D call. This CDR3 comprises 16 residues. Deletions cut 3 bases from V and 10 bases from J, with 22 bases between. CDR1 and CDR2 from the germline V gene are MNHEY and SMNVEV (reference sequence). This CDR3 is CASSFLTWSSLSEQFF. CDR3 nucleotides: TGTGCCAGCAGTTTTCTAACCTGGAGTAGCTTAAGCGAGCAGTTCTTC.

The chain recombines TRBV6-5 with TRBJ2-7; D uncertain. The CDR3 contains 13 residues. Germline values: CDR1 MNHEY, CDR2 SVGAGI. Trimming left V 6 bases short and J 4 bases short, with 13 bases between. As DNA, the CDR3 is TGTGCCAGCAGCCCCCCCCGCCGATACGAGCAGTACTTC. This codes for CASSPPRRYEQYF.

The CDR3 DNA sequence: TGTGCCAGTAGTATTTGGGGTTTTGAGGGCAGTTGGGGACCCCGCGGATTCGAGCAGTTCTTC. This gives the protein CASSIWGFEGSWGPRGFEQFF. J is TRBJ2-1 and V is TRBV19, with D perhaps matching TRBD1 or TRBD2 (5 bases each). The V and J ends lost 3 bases and 10 bases respectively, with 37 bases between them. From germline, CDR1 is LNHDA and CDR2 SQIVND (reference sequence). This CDR3 spans 21 amino acids.

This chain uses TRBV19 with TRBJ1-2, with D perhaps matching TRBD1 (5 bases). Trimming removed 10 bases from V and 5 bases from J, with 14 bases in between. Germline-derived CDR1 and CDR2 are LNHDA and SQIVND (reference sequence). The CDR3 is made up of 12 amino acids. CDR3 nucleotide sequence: TGTGCCACCTCCCAAGGGGTTTATGGCTACACCTTC. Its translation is CATSQGVYGYTF.

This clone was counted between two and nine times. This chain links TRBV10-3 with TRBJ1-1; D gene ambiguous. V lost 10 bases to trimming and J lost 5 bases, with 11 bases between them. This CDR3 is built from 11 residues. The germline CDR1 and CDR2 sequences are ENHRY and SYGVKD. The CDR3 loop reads CATSARTEAFF. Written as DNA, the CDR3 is TGTGCCACATCTGCTCGTACTGAAGCTTTCTTT.